A selection of T cell receptor beta chains follows, all from one sample in a study of T-cell reconstitution after alpha-beta-depleted transplantation in children. TCRdb redid the calling of the PCR reads with MiXCR, one entry per CDR3 protein. The top ten clones hold roughly 25% of a sample with 110,000 or so distinct CDR3 sequences, 5% to 8% of them seen once. Sequences were derived from PBMCs, mostly from graft donor cells, sampled 360 days after TCRalphabeta/CD19-depleted stem cell transplant. These receptor sequences come from a male patient between 2 and 15 years old who had a stem cell transplant for acute lymphoblastic leukemia, so the T cells may come from the graft donor. The CDR3 runs from the conserved cysteine through the conserved F or W. The D gene is left open where the match is weak. Clone size is stated in some rows and not others, as once, few, many or a class when expanded.

D gene,J gene,V gene,clone size,CDR3 DNA,CDR3 protein
-,TRBJ1-2,TRBV7-9,many,TGTGCCAGCAGCTTTAGCGGGGATGGCGGCTACACCTTC,CASSFSGDGGYTF
TRBD1,TRBJ2-7,TRBV4-1,many,TGCGCCAGCAGCCCCGGGACAGGGGAAAGCTACGAGCAGTACTTC,CASSPGTGESYEQYF
TRBD1,TRBJ1-5,TRBV12-3/TRBV12-4,few,TGTGCCAGCAGCTACACCCCCGAGACAGGGTGGCAGCCCCAGCATTTT,CASSYTPETGWQPQHF
-,TRBJ2-4,TRBV28,many,TGTGCCAGCAGTTTATTGACGGTGAAGGGAGGATCGAGAAACATTCAGTACTTC,CASSLLTVKGGSRNIQYF
-,TRBJ1-5,TRBV6-1,few,TGTGCCAGCTCTAAAGGGGCCCCTAGCAATCAGCCCCAGCATTTT,CASSKGAPSNQPQHF
TRBD2,TRBJ2-2,TRBV11-2,many,TGTGCCAGCAGCTTAGTACTAGCGGGGGGGCCCGGGGAGCTGTTTTTT,CASSLVLAGGPGELFF
TRBD2,TRBJ2-7,TRBV4-2,many,TGTGCCAGCAGCCCACCGGGACTATCTACCTACGAGCAGTACTTC,CASSPPGLSTYEQYF
TRBD2,TRBJ2-2,TRBV3-1,many,TGTGCCAGCAGCCACAGGCTAGCGGGAATCGGGGAGCTGTTTTTT,CASSHRLAGIGELFF
TRBD1,TRBJ1-2,TRBV27,many,TGTGCCAGCAGTGAAACAGGGGACTATGGCTACACCTTC,CASSETGDYGYTF
-,TRBJ1-4,TRBV6-5,many,TGTGCCAGCAGTTACTCGCCAGGGAGAAATGAAAAACTGTTTTTT,CASSYSPGRNEKLFF
TRBD1,TRBJ1-3,TRBV29-1,many,TGCAGCGCCTCCGGGACAGGGTATGGAAACACCATATATTTT,CSASGTGYGNTIYF
-,TRBJ2-7,TRBV27,many,TGTGCCAGCAGTTTCTCAGGTCCCTACGAGCAGTACTTC,CASSFSGPYEQYF
-,TRBJ2-3,TRBV7-9,few,TGTGCCAGCAGCTTAGAGGGTTTCGACACAGATACGCAGTATTTT,CASSLEGFDTDTQYF
-,TRBJ2-3,TRBV7-9,few,TGTGCCAGCAGCTTAGCCATGCCAACTAGCACAGATACGCAGTATTTT,CASSLAMPTSTDTQYF
TRBD1,TRBJ1-5,TRBV7-9,-,TGTGCCAGCAGCTCCGGGGACAGGGGGCAGCCCCAGCATTTT,CASSSGDRGQPQHF
TRBD1,TRBJ2-5,TRBV19,-,TGTGCCAGTAGTAACGACAGGGGTAGAGGCCAAGAGACCCAGTACTTC,CASSNDRGRGQETQYF
-,TRBJ1-2,TRBV10-3,many,TGTGCCATCAGTGGGAGAACGAACTATGGCTACACCTTC,CAISGRTNYGYTF
-,TRBJ1-2,TRBV6-1,-,TGTGCCAGCAGTGAGGAGGGTGGCTACACCTTC,CASSEEGGYTF
-,TRBJ1-2,TRBV4-3,few,TGCGCCAGCAGCCAAGGAGACGGGCAGTCCTATGGCTACACCTTC,CASSQGDGQSYGYTF
TRBD1,TRBJ2-7,TRBV7-9,few,TGTGCCAGCAGCTTTCCGGGACAGGGAAGAGAGCAGTACTTC,CASSFPGQGREQYF
-,TRBJ2-1,TRBV9,many,TGTGCCAGCAGCGTAGAAGGACCGAACAGTGAGCAGTTCTTC,CASSVEGPNSEQFF
-,TRBJ2-5,TRBV7-2,-,TGTGCCAGCAGCCCACCCACAGGGCGGGAGACCCAGTACTTC,CASSPPTGRETQYF
TRBD1,TRBJ2-7,TRBV11-1,few,TGTGCCAGCAGCCCCAAATTGGACAGGTGGCCTCTCTCCTACGAGCAGTACTTC,CASSPKLDRWPLSYEQYF
-,TRBJ1-5,TRBV24-1,many,TGTGCCACCAGTGATTTGGCCGTCAATCAGCCCCAGCATTTT,CATSDLAVNQPQHF
-,TRBJ2-7,TRBV5-5,few,TGTGCCAGCAAACCCGGCCCCTCCTACGAGCAGTACTTC,CASKPGPSYEQYF
-,TRBJ1-2,TRBV5-6,many,TGTGCCAGCAGCTTGGCCCAGGGGATTTCTAACTATGGCTACACCTTC,CASSLAQGISNYGYTF
TRBD1,TRBJ2-5,TRBV7-9,many,TGTGCCAGCAGCACCAGGACAGGGGGCGGAGAGACCCAGTACTTC,CASSTRTGGGETQYF
-,TRBJ2-5,TRBV6-2/TRBV6-3,many,TGTGCCAGCAGAAGGCGCGGAGAGACCCAGTACTTC,CASRRRGETQYF
-,TRBJ2-7,TRBV4-2,-,TGTGCCAGCAGCCAAGGACATGGGAAGGGCTACGAGCAGTACTTC,CASSQGHGKGYEQYF
-,TRBJ2-5,TRBV5-1,few,TGCGCCAGCAGCTCTCTCCGTGGGGACGGGACCCAGTACTTC,CASSSLRGDGTQYF
-,TRBJ2-6,TRBV6-2/TRBV6-3,-,TGTGCCAGCCATAGCCCGATCTCTGGGGCCAACGTCCTGACTTTC,CASHSPISGANVLTF
-,TRBJ1-5,TRBV15,many,TGTGCCACCAGCCCCCTCAATCAGCCCCAGCATTTT,CATSPLNQPQHF
-,TRBJ1-1,TRBV6-2/TRBV6-3,-,TGTGCCAGCAGTACTAGAGGGGGTACTGAAGCTTTCTTT,CASSTRGGTEAFF
TRBD1,TRBJ1-6,TRBV4-3,-,TGCGCCAGCAGCCAACGGACAGGGGGCTCCTATAATTCACCCCTCCACTTT,CASSQRTGGSYNSPLHF
TRBD1,TRBJ2-2,TRBV2,many,TGTGCCAGCAGCTCCGGGACAGGCGTGCTCGGGGAGCTGTTTTTT,CASSSGTGVLGELFF
TRBD2,TRBJ2-7,TRBV11-1,-,TGTGCCAGCAGCTTAGCGTCGCCCGCTATAGCGGGAGTTCGATTCTACGAGCAGTACTTC,CASSLASPAIAGVRFYEQYF
-,TRBJ2-3,TRBV7-6,many,TGTGCCAGCAGCCTCAACGGAGGGTTCTCAGATACGCAGTATTTT,CASSLNGGFSDTQYF
-,TRBJ2-7,TRBV4-3,-,TGCGCCAGCAGCCAAGAAGGGGGACTAAGCTACGAGCAGTACTTC,CASSQEGGLSYEQYF
-,TRBJ1-1,TRBV27,many,TGTGCCAGCAGTTCCGGACGCAGTTGGGAAGCTTTCTTT,CASSSGRSWEAFF
-,TRBJ1-3,TRBV5-6,many,TGTGCCAGCAGCTTCCAGGGATCTGGAAACACCATATATTTT,CASSFQGSGNTIYF
TRBD2,TRBJ2-7,TRBV20-1,few,TGCAGCCGCGGGGGTCACGAGCAGTACTTC,CSRGGHEQYF
-,TRBJ1-5,TRBV4-3,-,TGCGCCAGCAGCCAAGATCTGCCAGGTAGCTGGAATAATCAGCCCCAGCATTTT,CASSQDLPGSWNNQPQHF
TRBD2,TRBJ2-5,TRBV12-3/TRBV12-4,-,TGTGCCAGCAGTTTAGCGCGCGGACTAGCCAGACAAGAGACCCAGTACTTC,CASSLARGLARQETQYF
-,TRBJ2-1,TRBV7-9,many,TGTGCCAGCAGCTTAGTGGTCGGTTACAATGAGCAGTTCTTC,CASSLVVGYNEQFF
TRBD2,TRBJ2-5,TRBV28,many,TGTGCCAGCAGTTCCGGGGGGGAAGAGACCCAGTACTTC,CASSSGGEETQYF